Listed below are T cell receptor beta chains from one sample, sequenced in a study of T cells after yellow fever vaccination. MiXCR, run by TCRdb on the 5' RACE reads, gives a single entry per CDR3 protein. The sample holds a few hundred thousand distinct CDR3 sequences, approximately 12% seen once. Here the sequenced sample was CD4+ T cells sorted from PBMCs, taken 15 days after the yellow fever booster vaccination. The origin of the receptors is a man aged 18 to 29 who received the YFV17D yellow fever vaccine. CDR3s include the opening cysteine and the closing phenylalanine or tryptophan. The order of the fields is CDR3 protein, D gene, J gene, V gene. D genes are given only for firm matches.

cdr3_aa: CASSTQGQSQETQYF
d_call: NA
j_call: TRBJ2-5
v_call: TRBV5-1

cdr3_aa: CATQASGVNTGELFF
d_call: NA
j_call: TRBJ2-2
v_call: TRBV24-1

cdr3_aa: CSATDPGTGELFF
d_call: NA
j_call: TRBJ2-2
v_call: TRBV20-1

cdr3_aa: CASTSLRGSYNEQFF
d_call: NA
j_call: TRBJ2-1
v_call: TRBV2

cdr3_aa: CASSQTFEQPQHF
d_call: NA
j_call: TRBJ1-5
v_call: TRBV12-3/TRBV12-4

cdr3_aa: CASSLNGANVLTF
d_call: NA
j_call: TRBJ2-6
v_call: TRBV14

cdr3_aa: CASSYRGGDQPQHF
d_call: TRBD1
j_call: TRBJ1-5
v_call: TRBV7-2

cdr3_aa: CASTEPADGNTIYF
d_call: NA
j_call: TRBJ1-3
v_call: TRBV12-3/TRBV12-4

cdr3_aa: CASQDRATEAFF
d_call: TRBD1
j_call: TRBJ1-1
v_call: TRBV3-1

cdr3_aa: CASSLVGGSNEQFF
d_call: NA
j_call: TRBJ2-1
v_call: TRBV11-3

cdr3_aa: CAISGLAGGLGSPLHF
d_call: TRBD1
j_call: TRBJ1-6
v_call: TRBV10-3

cdr3_aa: CASSFLGGGQETQYF
d_call: NA
j_call: TRBJ2-5
v_call: TRBV3-1

cdr3_aa: CASSLVRGWDTDTQYF
d_call: NA
j_call: TRBJ2-3
v_call: TRBV7-9

cdr3_aa: CSVEEQGTEAFF
d_call: NA
j_call: TRBJ1-1
v_call: TRBV29-1

cdr3_aa: CASSPGQGVTNEQFF
d_call: TRBD1
j_call: TRBJ2-1
v_call: TRBV4-1

cdr3_aa: CASRHMNTEAFF
d_call: NA
j_call: TRBJ1-1
v_call: TRBV6-5

cdr3_aa: CASSVDRGNQPQHF
d_call: NA
j_call: TRBJ1-5
v_call: TRBV12-3/TRBV12-4

cdr3_aa: CASSSGGRKAGELFF
d_call: TRBD1
j_call: TRBJ2-2
v_call: TRBV5-6

cdr3_aa: CASSLTSGVDEQYF
d_call: TRBD2
j_call: TRBJ2-7
v_call: TRBV7-9

cdr3_aa: CASARTGGPSNEKLFF
d_call: TRBD1
j_call: TRBJ1-4
v_call: TRBV12-3/TRBV12-4

cdr3_aa: CASSLPPGSVGYTF
d_call: NA
j_call: TRBJ1-2
v_call: TRBV7-2

cdr3_aa: CASSHAGGAFF
d_call: NA
j_call: TRBJ1-1
v_call: TRBV3-1

cdr3_aa: CASSLGNPGKETQYF
d_call: NA
j_call: TRBJ2-5
v_call: TRBV5-1

cdr3_aa: CASSTVVGAYSNQPQHF
d_call: NA
j_call: TRBJ1-5
v_call: TRBV6-6

cdr3_aa: CASRELGFDYGYTF
d_call: NA
j_call: TRBJ1-2
v_call: TRBV6-1

cdr3_aa: CSVDSPAGGNSEQYF
d_call: TRBD2
j_call: TRBJ2-7
v_call: TRBV29-1

cdr3_aa: CATRETGTSRDYEQYF
d_call: NA
j_call: TRBJ2-7
v_call: TRBV6-6

cdr3_aa: CAESRGLSETQYF
d_call: TRBD1
j_call: TRBJ2-5
v_call: TRBV23-1

cdr3_aa: CSVAIPGQGRGAFF
d_call: TRBD1
j_call: TRBJ1-1
v_call: TRBV29-1

cdr3_aa: CASSRLAGGYNEQFF
d_call: TRBD2
j_call: TRBJ2-1
v_call: TRBV7-7

cdr3_aa: CASSQSPDSDYGYTF
d_call: NA
j_call: TRBJ1-2
v_call: TRBV7-3

cdr3_aa: CASSQGDRVIYNEQFF
d_call: TRBD1
j_call: TRBJ2-1
v_call: TRBV4-1

cdr3_aa: CSASPPGQGFYEQYF
d_call: TRBD1
j_call: TRBJ2-7
v_call: TRBV20-1

cdr3_aa: CASSNIGNIQYF
d_call: NA
j_call: TRBJ2-4
v_call: TRBV11-2

cdr3_aa: CASSQAVSQRGSYEQYF
d_call: TRBD2
j_call: TRBJ2-7
v_call: TRBV4-2

cdr3_aa: CASSGTPASDEKLFF
d_call: NA
j_call: TRBJ1-4
v_call: TRBV9

cdr3_aa: CASIFRPLLAGGLTGELFF
d_call: TRBD2
j_call: TRBJ2-2
v_call: TRBV12-3/TRBV12-4

cdr3_aa: CASSVGLAGGKDEQFF
d_call: TRBD2
j_call: TRBJ2-1
v_call: TRBV9

cdr3_aa: CASSEQETGANVLTF
d_call: NA
j_call: TRBJ2-6
v_call: TRBV2

cdr3_aa: CASSLSGAGANVLTF
d_call: NA
j_call: TRBJ2-6
v_call: TRBV7-3

cdr3_aa: CASSAGTGGSNQPQHF
d_call: TRBD1
j_call: TRBJ1-5
v_call: TRBV5-1

cdr3_aa: CASSEAGSRGYNSPLHF
d_call: NA
j_call: TRBJ1-6
v_call: TRBV2

cdr3_aa: CASSRRTGGSDTQYF
d_call: TRBD1
j_call: TRBJ2-3
v_call: TRBV5-1

cdr3_aa: CASSRAGLGLNEQFF
d_call: NA
j_call: TRBJ2-1
v_call: TRBV12-3/TRBV12-4

cdr3_aa: CASSLTSGYTGELFF
d_call: TRBD2
j_call: TRBJ2-2
v_call: TRBV7-2